This T cell receptor (beta chain) was obtained from a study of beta chain features in type 1 diabetes. Study overall: Age, gender and cell yields were alike across patients and healthy donors. Sorted cell examination encompassed roughly 110 million cells across all samples.

Sequencing targeted expressed TCRB transcripts, as all isolated RNA had been reverse transcribed. The average read count of naive, central memory and regulatory T cell samples was around 3.8 million. Sequencing was performed with immunoSEQ multiplex PCR; in TCRdb, only in-frame clones are kept and a portion is missing. The sample lists over 200,000 clones; about a tenth were seen once. This CDR3 has 14 residues. V was pared by 2 bases and J by 2 bases, with 3 bases of the junction left unmatched. Germline V gene data show CDR1 as GTSNPN and CDR2 as SVGIG (reference sequence). The study's findings and limits: All four CD4+ subsets from Type 1 diabetes patients carried moderately but significantly shorter TCRB CDR3s. Within the patient group, naive, central memory and Treg TCRB repertoires appeared more similar to each other than within healthy donors.

A word on this clone: Antigen: not known.

This sequence originates from a man aged 25 to 45 with type 1 diabetes. The V call is TRBV30, the J call TRBJ2-1, with TRBD1 matching over 7 bases. Source material: naive CD4+ T cells from blood. The CDR3 here is CAWSYRGPYNEQFF. CDR3 nucleotide sequence: TGTGCCTGGAGTTACAGGGGCCCCTACAATGAGCAGTTCTTC.